This note documents a single TCR beta chain sequence. The data belong to a study of blood T cells in healthy people across ages. V shed 3 bases and J shed 4 bases, with 14 bases lying between them. The CDR3 is 16 residues long. Germline V gene data show CDR1 as SGHRS and CDR2 as YFSETQ. Together with a sample-barcoded 5' primer, a J-beta primer mix was included in a second PCR lasting about 7 to 11 cycles. One entry per CDR3 protein results from TCRdb running MiXCR on the 5' RACE reads. In the table there are 1.5 million or so distinct CDR3 sequences, about 42% of which are singletons. Input material: blood. This rearrangement joins TRBV5-1 to TRBJ2-6, with D perhaps matching TRBD2 (6 bases). The sequence was obtained from a young woman in good health. As DNA, the CDR3 is TGCGCCAGCAGCTCCGGGACTGCCCAGGGGGCCAACGTCCTGACTTTC. This codes for CASSSGTAQGANVLTF.